These 3 T cell receptor beta chains came from one sample sequenced in a study of cytomegalovirus exposure and HLA in healthy donors. This PCR relied on a set of 60 Vbeta primers and 13 Jbeta primers. The method was immunoSEQ multiplex PCR; TCRdb's version includes in-frame clones alone and lacks a portion of them. The sample holds about 140,000 clones, approximately 80% seen once. Material: PBMCs. These receptors all come from a woman aged 45-65 years in good health and CMV-seronegative.

V is TRBV13 and J is TRBJ1-1; D gene unclear. V lost 2 bases to trimming and J lost 7 bases, with 8 bases between them. CDR3 length: 12 amino acids. The germline gives CDR1 PRHDT, CDR2 FYEKMQ (reference sequence). CDR3 DNA sequence: TGTGCCAGCAGCTTACGCCCAGATGAAGCTTTCTTT. It specifies CASSLRPDEAFF.

The V gene is TRBV4-1, the J gene TRBJ2-4, with 12 positions matching TRBD2. Unmatched junction bases numbered 7, after V lost 4 bases and J lost 0 bases. CDR1 is MGHRA, CDR2 YSYEKL, per germline. The CDR3 runs 18 residues. The CDR3: CASSPGLAGGIAKNIQYF. The CDR3 DNA sequence: TGCGCCAGCAGCCCGGGACTAGCGGGCGGTATAGCCAAAAACATTCAGTACTTC.

The J gene is TRBJ2-5, the V gene TRBV7-9, with a tentative D call TRBD2 (6 bases). Trimming cost V 7 bases and J 5 bases, with 17 bases left between them. CDR1 SEHNR and CDR2 FQNEAQ come from the germline V gene (reference sequence). This CDR3 region has 14 residues. The CDR3 loop is CASTSFGGRETQYF. The DNA for the CDR3 is TGTGCCAGCACCTCGTTTGGGGGGAGGGAGACCCAGTACTTC.